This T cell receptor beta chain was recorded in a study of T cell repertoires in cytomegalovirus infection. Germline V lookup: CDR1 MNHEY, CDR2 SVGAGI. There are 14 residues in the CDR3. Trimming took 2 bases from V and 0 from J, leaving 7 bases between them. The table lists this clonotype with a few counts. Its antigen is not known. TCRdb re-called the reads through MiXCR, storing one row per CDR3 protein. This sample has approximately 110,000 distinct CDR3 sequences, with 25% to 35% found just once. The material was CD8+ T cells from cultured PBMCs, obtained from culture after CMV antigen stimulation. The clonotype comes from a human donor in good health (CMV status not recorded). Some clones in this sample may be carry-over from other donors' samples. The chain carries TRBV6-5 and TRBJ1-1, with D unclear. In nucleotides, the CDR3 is TGTGCCAGCAGTTACACAGTTCTGAACACTGAAGCTTTCTTT. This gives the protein CASSYTVLNTEAFF.